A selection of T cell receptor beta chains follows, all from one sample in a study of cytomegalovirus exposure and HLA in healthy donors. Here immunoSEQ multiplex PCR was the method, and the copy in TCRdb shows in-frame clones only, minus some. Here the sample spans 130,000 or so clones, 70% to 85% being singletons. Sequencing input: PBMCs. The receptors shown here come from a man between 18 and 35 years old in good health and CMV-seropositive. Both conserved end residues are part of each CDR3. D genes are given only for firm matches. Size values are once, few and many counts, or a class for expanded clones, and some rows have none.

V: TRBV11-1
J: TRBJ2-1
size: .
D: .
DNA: TGTGCCAGCAGCTTAGGGCTCCGGACAGCCCCCTACAATGAGCAGTTCTTC
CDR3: CASSLGLRTAPYNEQFF

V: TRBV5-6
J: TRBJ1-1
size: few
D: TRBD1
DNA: TGTGCCAGCAGCTTCGCGGACAGGGGGTGGGCTTTGAACACTGAAGCTTTCTTT
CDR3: CASSFADRGWALNTEAFF

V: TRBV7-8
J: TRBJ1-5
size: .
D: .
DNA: TGTGCCAGCAGCTTAGTGGGGGGAAAGGGCTATAGCAATCAGCCCCAGCATTTT
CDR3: CASSLVGGKGYSNQPQHF

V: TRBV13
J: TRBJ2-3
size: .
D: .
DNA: TGTGCCAGCAGGGGGGGATCCACAGATACGCAGTATTTT
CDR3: CASRGGSTDTQYF

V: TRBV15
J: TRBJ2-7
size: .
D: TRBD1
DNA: TGTGCCACCAGCAGAGATGGAGGGACAGGGGCCTCCTACGAGCAGTACTTC
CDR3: CATSRDGGTGASYEQYF

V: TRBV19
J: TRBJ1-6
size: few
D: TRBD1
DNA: TGTGCCAGTAGTGTCCGGGACAGCCCCCTCCACTTT
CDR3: CASSVRDSPLHF

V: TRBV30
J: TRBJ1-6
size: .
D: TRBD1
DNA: TGTGCCTGGAGGTACTCTCCGGGACAGACTAATTCACCCCTCCACTTT
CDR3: CAWRYSPGQTNSPLHF

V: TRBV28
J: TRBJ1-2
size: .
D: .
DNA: TGTGCCATTATGACAGGAAACTATGGCTACACCTTC
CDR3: CAIMTGNYGYTF

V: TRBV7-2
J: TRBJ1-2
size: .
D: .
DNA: TGTGCCAGCAGCTTAGAAAGCTTTGAGGCTAACTATGGCTACACCTTC
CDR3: CASSLESFEANYGYTF

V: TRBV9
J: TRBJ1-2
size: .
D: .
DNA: TGTGCCAGCAGCGATGACAAGTGGGGCTACACCTTC
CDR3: CASSDDKWGYTF

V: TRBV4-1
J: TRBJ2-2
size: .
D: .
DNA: TGCGCCAGCAGCCAAGAAGGGACATCGAACACCGGGGAGCTGTTTTTT
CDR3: CASSQEGTSNTGELFF

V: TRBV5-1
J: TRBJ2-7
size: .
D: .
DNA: TGCGCCAGCAGCTTGGATCTCTACGAGCAGTACTTC
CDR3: CASSLDLYEQYF

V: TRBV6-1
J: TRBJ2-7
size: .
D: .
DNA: TGTGCCAGCAGTGTATGGGTCGGACAGTTCTACGAGCAGTACTTC
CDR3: CASSVWVGQFYEQYF

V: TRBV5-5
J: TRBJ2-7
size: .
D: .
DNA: TGTGCCAGCAGCCAGACGCAGGGCTCCTACGAGCAGTACTTC
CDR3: CASSQTQGSYEQYF

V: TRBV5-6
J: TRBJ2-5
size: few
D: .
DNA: TGTGCCAGCAGCTGGGTAGGGGGGGCGAGAGAGACCCAGTACTTC
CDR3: CASSWVGGARETQYF

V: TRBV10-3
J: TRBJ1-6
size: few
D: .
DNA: TGTGCCATCAGTGAGTTAGCGGGAGGGTCACCCCTCCACTTT
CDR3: CAISELAGGSPLHF

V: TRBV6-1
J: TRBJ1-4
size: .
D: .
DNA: TGTGCCAGCATCAGGGCGGCTAATGAAAAACTGTTTTTT
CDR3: CASIRAANEKLFF

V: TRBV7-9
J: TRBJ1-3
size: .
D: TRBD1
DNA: TGTGCCAGCAGCTTAGACAGGGGCACCATATATTTT
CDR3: CASSLDRGTIYF

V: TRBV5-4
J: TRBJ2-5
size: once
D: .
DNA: TGTGCCAGCAGCTCCGGGGGGTGGGGGGCAGAGACCCAGTACTTC
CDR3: CASSSGGWGAETQYF

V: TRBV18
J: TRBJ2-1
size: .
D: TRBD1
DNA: TGTGCCAGCTCACCAATTGTCGGGACAGGGCTTATCAATGAGCAGTTCTTC
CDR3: CASSPIVGTGLINEQFF

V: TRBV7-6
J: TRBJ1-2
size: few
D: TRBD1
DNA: TGTGCCAGCAGCTTCGAGACAGGGGAATCCATAACTAACTATGGCTACACCTTC
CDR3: CASSFETGESITNYGYTF

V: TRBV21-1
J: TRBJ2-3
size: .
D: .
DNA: TGTGCCAGCAGCCTATCGGGGGATCTCTTCTTACTAGATACGCAGTATTTT
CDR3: CASSLSGDLFLLDTQYF

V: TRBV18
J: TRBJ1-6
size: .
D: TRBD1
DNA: TGTGCCAGCTCACCTGGGACAGGCTCCTATAATTCACCCCTCCACTTT
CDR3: CASSPGTGSYNSPLHF

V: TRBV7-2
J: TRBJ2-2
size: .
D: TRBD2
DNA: TGTGCCAGCAGCTTAGTGGCTAGCGGGGGAAACACCGGGGAGCTGTTTTTT
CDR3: CASSLVASGGNTGELFF

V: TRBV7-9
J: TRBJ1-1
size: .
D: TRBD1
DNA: TGTTCCAGCAGCTCCACGACAGGGGGTACCTTTATGAACACTGAAGCTTTCTTT
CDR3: CSSSSTTGGTFMNTEAFF

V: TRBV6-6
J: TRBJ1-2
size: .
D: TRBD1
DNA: TGTGCCAGCAGTGTCGACAGGGGGTCCTATGGCTACACCTTC
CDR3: CASSVDRGSYGYTF

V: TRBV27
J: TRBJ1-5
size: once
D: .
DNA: TGTGCCAGCAGGTTGGACTCTACCCAGGGGCAGCCCCAGCATTTT
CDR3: CASRLDSTQGQPQHF

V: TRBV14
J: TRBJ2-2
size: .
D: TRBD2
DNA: TGTGCCAGCAGCCAAAGACTAGCGGGAGGCCCCGGGGAGCTGTTTTTT
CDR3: CASSQRLAGGPGELFF

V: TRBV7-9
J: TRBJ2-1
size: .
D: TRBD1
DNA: TGTGCCAGCAGCTTATTAATCGGACAGGGGGTAAAGATTGTGAATGAGCAGTTCTTC
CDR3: CASSLLIGQGVKIVNEQFF

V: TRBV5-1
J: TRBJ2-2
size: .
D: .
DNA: TGCGCCAGCACCGGAGGGGGCGCCGGGGAGCTGTTTTTT
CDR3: CASTGGGAGELFF

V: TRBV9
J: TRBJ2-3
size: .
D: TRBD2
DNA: TGTGCCAGCAGCGCCCAGACTAGCGGGATATGGACAGATACGCAGTATTTT
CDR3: CASSAQTSGIWTDTQYF

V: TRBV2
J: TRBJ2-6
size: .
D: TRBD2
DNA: TGTGCCAGACTAGCGGGAGCCTTCTCTGGGGCCAACGTCCTGACTTTC
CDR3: CARLAGAFSGANVLTF

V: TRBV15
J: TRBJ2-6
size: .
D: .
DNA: TGTGCCACCGGATGGACATCTGGGGCCAACGGCCTGACTTTC
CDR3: CATGWTSGANGLTF

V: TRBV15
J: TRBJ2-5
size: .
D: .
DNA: TGTGCCACCAGCAGAGATCTGGAGACCCAGTACTTC
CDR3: CATSRDLETQYF

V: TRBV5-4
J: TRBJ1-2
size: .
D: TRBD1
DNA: TGTGCCAGCAGCCTCGGACAGGGACAATATGGCTACACCTTC
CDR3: CASSLGQGQYGYTF

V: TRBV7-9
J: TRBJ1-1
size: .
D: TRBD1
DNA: TGTGCCAGCAGCTTGGGACAGATGAACACTGAAGCTTTCTTT
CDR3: CASSLGQMNTEAFF

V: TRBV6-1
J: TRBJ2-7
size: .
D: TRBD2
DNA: TGTGCCAGCAGTGAATGGGCTAGCGGTTACGAGCAGTACTTC
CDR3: CASSEWASGYEQYF

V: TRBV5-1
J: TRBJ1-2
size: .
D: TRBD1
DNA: TGCGCCAGCAGCTTGGGCGGGGACAGTCGCGGCTACACCTTC
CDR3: CASSLGGDSRGYTF

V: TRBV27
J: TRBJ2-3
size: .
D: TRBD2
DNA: TGTGCCAGCAGACACCAACTAGCGGGGGGCACAGATACGCAGTATTTT
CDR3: CASRHQLAGGTDTQYF

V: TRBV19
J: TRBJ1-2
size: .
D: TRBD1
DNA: TGTGCCAGTTCCTTCGGGACAGGGTACTATGGCTACACCTTC
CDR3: CASSFGTGYYGYTF

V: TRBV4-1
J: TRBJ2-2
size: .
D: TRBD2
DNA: TGCGCCAGCAGCCTCACGTCCCCCAGCGGGGATGCCGGGGAGCTGTTTTTT
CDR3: CASSLTSPSGDAGELFF

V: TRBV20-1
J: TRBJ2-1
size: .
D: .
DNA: TGCAGTGCCCTATCCTACAATGAGCAGTTCTTC
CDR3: CSALSYNEQFF

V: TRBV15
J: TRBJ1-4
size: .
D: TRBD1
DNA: TGTGCCACCAGCAGGGCCGGGACAGTGTTTGAAAAACTGTTTTTT
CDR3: CATSRAGTVFEKLFF

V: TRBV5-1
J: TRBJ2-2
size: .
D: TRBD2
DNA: TGCGCCAGCAGCTTGAGTGCGGGGGGAGCGGACGGGGAGCTGTTTTTT
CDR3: CASSLSAGGADGELFF

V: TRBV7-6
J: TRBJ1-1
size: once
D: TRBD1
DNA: TGTGCCAGCAGCTTAGAGGGACAGGGGAGCACTGAAGCTTTCTTT
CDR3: CASSLEGQGSTEAFF

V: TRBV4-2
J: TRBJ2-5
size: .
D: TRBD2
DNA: TGTGCCAGCAGCCAAGTGGTAACTAGCGGTCAAGAGACCCAGTACTTC
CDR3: CASSQVVTSGQETQYF